These 10 T cell receptor beta chains originate from one sample sequenced in a study of T cell changes during pregnancy in multiple sclerosis. Profiling relied on immunoSEQ multiplex PCR, and the TCRdb table lists in-frame clones only, not all of them. The data show roughly 42,000 clones, 90% seen once. The sample in question was CD8+ T cells from peripheral blood mononuclear cells, obtained in the third trimester of pregnancy. The source of these receptors is a female donor with multiple sclerosis, enrolled in a pregnancy study.

The gene calls are TRBV15 and TRBJ1-1; D unclear. From germline, CDR1 is LNHNV and CDR2 YYDKDF (reference sequence). This CDR3 is 14 amino acids long. Trimming removed 0 bases at V and 5 bases at J, with 10 bases between. The CDR3 DNA sequence: TGTGCCACCAGCAGAGATGGGGAGCGGACTGAAGCTTTCTTT. Translated, it gives CATSRDGERTEAFF.

This clone was seen only a few times. The V gene is TRBV18, the J gene TRBJ1-1; the D gene is possibly TRBD1 (6 bases). The germline V gene encodes CDR1 KGHSH and CDR2 LQKENI. CDR3 size: 14 residues. Between the trimmed V and J ends, which lost 6 bases and 7 bases, there was a span of 18 bases. The chain's CDR3 is CASSPRQVRIEAFF. The CDR3 region has the DNA TGTGCCAGCTCCCCTCGACAGGTACGGATTGAAGCTTTCTTT. The whole variable domain, remainder taken from reference TRBV18 and TRBJ1-1, is NAGVMQNPRHLVRRRGQEARLRCSPMKGHSHVYWYRQLPEEGLKFMVYLQKENIIDESGMPKERFSAEFPKEGPSILRIQQVVRGDSAAYFCASSPRQVRIEAFFGQGTRLTVV.

The chain carries TRBV25-1 and TRBJ1-2; tentative D call: TRBD1 (6 bases). V was pared by 2 bases and J by 5 bases, with 6 bases between. The CDR3 is 12 residues long. Germline V lookup: CDR1 MGHDK, CDR2 SYGVNS. The CDR3 bases are TGTGCCAGCAGTGAACAGGGGTATGGCTACACCTTC. The encoded protein is CASSEQGYGYTF.

The chain joins TRBV2 to TRBJ2-7; TRBD1 agrees at 11 bases. The germline gives CDR1 SNHLY, CDR2 FYNNEI. The CDR3 consists of 14 residues. The V segment lost 5 bases and the J segment 4 bases; nucleotides outside the gene matches: 4. CDR3 bases: TGTGCCAGCAGTCAAGGACAGGGGGCGTACGAGCAGTACTTC. Its translation is CASSQGQGAYEQYF.

V gene TRBV18 combines with J gene TRBJ2-7; 11 positions agree with TRBD2. Trimming removed 6 bases from V and 4 bases from J; junction bases left unmatched: 5. Germline lookup yields CDR1 KGHSH and CDR2 LQKENI. The CDR3 loop spans 14 amino acids. CDR3: CASSPGTSGYEQYF. CDR3 DNA sequence: TGTGCCAGCTCGCCCGGGACTAGCGGATACGAGCAGTACTTC.

The chain recombines TRBV19 with TRBJ1-5, with unresolved D. CDR3 length: 12 amino acids. Deletions cut 3 bases from V and 2 bases from J, with 2 bases between. Germline V lookup: CDR1 LNHDA, CDR2 SQIVND (reference sequence). CDR3 sequence: CASSIGNQPQHF. CDR3 DNA: TGTGCCAGTAGTATCGGCAATCAGCCCCAGCATTTT.

About this clone: This CDR3 is also generated by other DNA sequences in the sample. The rearrangement joins TRBV5-6 to TRBJ1-2; 7 bases align to TRBD1. The length of the CDR3 is 14 residues. The V segment lost 4 bases and the J segment 0 bases; nucleotides outside the gene matches: 3. Germline V gene sequence: CDR1 SGHDT, CDR2 YYEEEE. CDR3 in DNA: TGTGCCAGCAGCCCCGACAGGGCTAACTATGGCTACACCTTC. Its protein product is CASSPDRANYGYTF.

This chain joins TRBV21-1 and TRBJ2-7; TRBD1 is taken as the D call from the table, unchecked against the DNA. TRBV21-1 is flagged as a pseudogene. The CDR3 has 16 amino acids. CDR3 sequence: CASSISKQGISYEQYF. CDR3 nucleotide sequence: TGTGCCAGCAGCATCAGCAAACAGGGGATCTCCTACGAGCAGTACTTC.

V is TRBV6-1 and J is TRBJ2-2; no reliable D call. V lost 7 bases and J lost 3, with 12 bases in between. The CDR3 loop spans 14 amino acids. Germline assignment: CDR1 MNHNS and CDR2 SASEGT. Here the CDR3 DNA reads TGTGCCAGCATCACGGTTTTCGACACCGGGGAGCTGTTTTTT. Its protein product is CASITVFDTGELFF.

This sequence joins TRBV6-1 and TRBJ1-1; 10 bases match TRBD1. This CDR3 has 13 amino acids. The trim removed 5 bases at V and 11 bases at J, leaving 8 bases unmatched. CDR1 and CDR2 from the germline V gene are MNHNS and SASEGT. Here the CDR3 DNA reads TGTGCCAGCAGTCCAGGGACAGGGGTCCAGGCTTTCTTT. It codes for CASSPGTGVQAFF.